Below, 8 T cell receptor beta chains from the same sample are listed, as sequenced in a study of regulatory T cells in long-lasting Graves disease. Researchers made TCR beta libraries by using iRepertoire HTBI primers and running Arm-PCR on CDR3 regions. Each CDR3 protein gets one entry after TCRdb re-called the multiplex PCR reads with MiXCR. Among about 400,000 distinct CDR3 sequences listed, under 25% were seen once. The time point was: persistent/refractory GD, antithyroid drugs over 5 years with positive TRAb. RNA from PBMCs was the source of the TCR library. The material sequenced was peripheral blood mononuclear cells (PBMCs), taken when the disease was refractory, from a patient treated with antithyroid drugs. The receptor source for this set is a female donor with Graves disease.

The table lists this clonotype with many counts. For the CDR3, the DNA is TGTGCCAGCAGTTGGGACAGTTCCTACGAGCAGTACTTC. This translates into CASSWDSSYEQYF. This sequence joins TRBV12-3 or TRBV12-4 and TRBJ2-7; 7 positions match TRBD1. The CDR3 has 13 residues. V shed 4 bases and J 1 base; nucleotides not matched to a gene: 1.

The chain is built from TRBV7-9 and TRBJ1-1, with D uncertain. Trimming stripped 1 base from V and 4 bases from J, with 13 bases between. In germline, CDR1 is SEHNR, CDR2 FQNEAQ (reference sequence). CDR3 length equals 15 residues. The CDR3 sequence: CASSLGFMQSTEAFF. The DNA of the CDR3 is TGTGCCAGCAGCTTAGGGTTCATGCAGAGCACTGAAGCTTTCTTT.

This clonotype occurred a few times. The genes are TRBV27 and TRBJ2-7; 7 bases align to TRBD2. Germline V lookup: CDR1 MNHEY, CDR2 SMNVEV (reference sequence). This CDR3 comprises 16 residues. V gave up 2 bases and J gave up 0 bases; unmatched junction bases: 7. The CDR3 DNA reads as TGTGCCAGCAGTTTACTAACTAGCGCTAGCTCCTACGAGCAGTACTTC. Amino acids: CASSLLTSASSYEQYF.

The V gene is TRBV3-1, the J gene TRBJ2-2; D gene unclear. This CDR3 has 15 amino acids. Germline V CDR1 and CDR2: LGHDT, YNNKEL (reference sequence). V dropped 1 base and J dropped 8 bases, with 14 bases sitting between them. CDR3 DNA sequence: TGTGCCAGCAGCCAAGTCAGGCCCTTCTTTGGGGAGCTGTTTTTT. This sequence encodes CASSQVRPFFGELFF.

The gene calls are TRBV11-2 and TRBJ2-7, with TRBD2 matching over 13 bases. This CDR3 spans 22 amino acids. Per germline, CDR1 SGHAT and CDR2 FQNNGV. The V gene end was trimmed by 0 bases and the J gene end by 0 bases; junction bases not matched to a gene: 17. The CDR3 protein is CASSLDFTSGRAGGHGSYEQYF. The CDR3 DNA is TGTGCCAGCAGCTTAGATTTCACTAGCGGGAGGGCCGGGGGTCACGGCTCCTACGAGCAGTACTTC.

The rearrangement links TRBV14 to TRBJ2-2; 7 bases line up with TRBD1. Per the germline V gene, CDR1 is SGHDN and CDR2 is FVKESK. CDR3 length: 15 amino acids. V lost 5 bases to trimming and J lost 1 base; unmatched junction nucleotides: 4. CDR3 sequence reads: CASSVRQGNTGELFF. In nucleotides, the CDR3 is TGTGCCAGCAGCGTCCGACAGGGGAACACCGGGGAGCTGTTTTTT.

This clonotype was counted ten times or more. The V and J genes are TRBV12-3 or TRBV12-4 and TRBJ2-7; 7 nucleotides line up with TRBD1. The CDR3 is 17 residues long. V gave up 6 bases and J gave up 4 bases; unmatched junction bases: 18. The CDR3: CASSPDREFSWTYEQYF. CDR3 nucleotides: TGTGCCAGCAGCCCCGACAGGGAATTCTCTTGGACATACGAGCAGTACTTC.

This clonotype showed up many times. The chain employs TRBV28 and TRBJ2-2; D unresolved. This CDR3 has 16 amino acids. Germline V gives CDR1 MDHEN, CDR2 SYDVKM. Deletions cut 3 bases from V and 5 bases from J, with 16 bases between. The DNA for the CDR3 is TGTGCCAGCAGTTTCCGTCGGGCTGCCGGGACCGGGGAGCTGTTTTTT. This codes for CASSFRRAAGTGELFF.